The rows below give T cell receptor beta chains drawn from one sample of a study of T cells in Graves' hyperthyroidism and ophthalmopathy. TCRdb recomputed calls from the multiplex PCR reads with MiXCR, one row per CDR3 protein. The sample carries 550,000 to 700,000 distinct CDR3 sequences, roughly 50% recorded once. The sequencing input was peripheral blood or thyroid tissue (not recorded which). The receptors derive from an adult woman with Graves' disease, either hyperthyroidism or ophthalmopathy (not recorded which). The CDR3 runs from the conserved cysteine through the conserved F or W. The D gene is left open where the match is weak. The size field is filled for only some rows; it gives once, few, many or a size class.

d_call	v_call	j_call	clone_size	cdr3_nt	cdr3_aa
.	TRBV25-1	TRBJ1-4	many	TGTGCCAGCAGTGATTCAGGGGAGGTTGAAAAACTGTTTTTT	CASSDSGEVEKLFF
.	TRBV7-9	TRBJ1-4	.	TGTGCCTCCGGGTGGTACGAAAAACTGTTTTTT	CASGWYEKLFF
.	TRBV2	TRBJ1-2	.	TGTGCCAGCCTTGGTATCACGGGGAATGGCTACACCTTC	CASLGITGNGYTF
.	TRBV27	TRBJ2-2	.	TGTGCCAGCAGTTCGACCGGGACACCAACCGGGGAGCTGTTTTTT	CASSSTGTPTGELFF
.	TRBV7-9	TRBJ1-1	many	TGTGCCAGCAGGGCCGCGAACACTGAAGCTTTCTTT	CASRAANTEAFF
.	TRBV7-2	TRBJ1-2	.	TGTGCCAGCAGGTTACAACAGACTAACTATGGCTACACCTTC	CASRLQQTNYGYTF
.	TRBV6-5	TRBJ1-3	.	TGTGCCAGCAGTTACGCCGGAAGATTAAACACCATATATTTT	CASSYAGRLNTIYF
.	TRBV5-6	TRBJ1-2	.	TGTGCCAGCAGCTTTTTGACAGCTGGCTACACCTTC	CASSFLTAGYTF
.	TRBV11-2	TRBJ1-6	many	TGTGCCAGCAGCTTAGTTCCCCACGCGGGTAATTCACCCCTCCACTTT	CASSLVPHAGNSPLHF
.	TRBV11-3	TRBJ2-5	.	TGTGCCAGCAGCTTATACAGCAAAACCCAAGAGACCCAGTACTTC	CASSLYSKTQETQYF
TRBD1	TRBV5-1	TRBJ2-2	many	TGCGCCAGCAGCTCCGGACAGGGGAACGCCGGGGAGCTGTTTTTT	CASSSGQGNAGELFF
.	TRBV20-1	TRBJ2-5	.	TGCAGTGCCATAAAGGGGGCGGGAGCCCAAGAGACCCAGTACTTC	CSAIKGAGAQETQYF
.	TRBV28	TRBJ2-7	.	TGTGCCAGCAGTTCCTGGGACTACGAGCAGTACTTC	CASSSWDYEQYF
.	TRBV5-7	TRBJ2-7	.	TGTGCCAGCCCCCCGAGCTCCTACGAGCAGTACTTC	CASPPSSYEQYF
TRBD1	TRBV5-4	TRBJ1-3	.	TGCGCCAGCAGCCCGACAGGGGGAACAGGAAACACCCTATATTTT	CASSPTGGTGNTLYF
TRBD1	TRBV7-9	TRBJ1-3	.	TGTGCCAGCAGCTTCCGGACAGGAACCTCTGGAAACACCATATATTTT	CASSFRTGTSGNTIYF
.	TRBV6-5	TRBJ2-7	many	TGTGCCAGCAGTTACTCGGTGGGTTCTAACCCCTACGAGCAGTACTTC	CASSYSVGSNPYEQYF
.	TRBV20-1	TRBJ2-7	many	TGCAGTGCTTCGAAGGGGACCTTGGGGGGGCAGTACTTC	CSASKGTLGGQYF
TRBD1	TRBV28	TRBJ1-5	many	TGTGCCAGCAGTGGGACAGTATTCAATCAGCCCCAGCATTTT	CASSGTVFNQPQHF
.	TRBV7-3	TRBJ1-4	many	TGTGCCAGCAGCTTCCAGCCCCGGGCGGGGGGCCGGGAAAAACTGTTTTTT	CASSFQPRAGGREKLFF
TRBD1	TRBV2	TRBJ1-1	few	TGTGCCAGCAAGGGACAGGGGGTACCTGGGGCTGAAGCTTTCTTT	CASKGQGVPGAEAFF
.	TRBV29-1	TRBJ2-5	many	TGCAGCGTTGATCTAGCAATGGAGACCCAGTACTTC	CSVDLAMETQYF